Included here is one T cell receptor (beta chain) sequence, with context. Its antigen is unknown. Sequencing was at deep level. Once extracted for a subset, genomic DNA was divided evenly among several immunoSEQ plates. The table came from immunoSEQ multiplex PCR; TCRdb's copy has only in-frame clones and leaves some out. Counted here are millions of clones, around 95% occurring once; the ten biggest clones make up roughly 0.13%. Among the donors, all were Caucasian adults who lived in Nashville, Tennessee. This CDR3 is 18 amino acids long. Germline lookup yields CDR1 SGDLS and CDR2 YYNGEE. V lost 4 bases, J lost 7 bases, and 20 bases stayed unmatched. The data are from a study of shared clonotypes between healthy human individuals. Study findings and constraints: Clonotypes that were shared across a handful of donors made up about 4.5% of naive CD4 clonotypes.

Specimen: naive CD4+ T cells sorted from blood. Subset indicated: CD45RA+ positively selected. The receptor was derived from a man aged 18-30 years in good health. The genes are TRBV9 and TRBJ1-2, with 9 bases aligning to TRBD1. Written as DNA, the CDR3 is TGTGCCAGCAGCCCAACACCGGGACAGGGTGCGTATTCTGCTGGCTACACCTTC. This codes for CASSPTPGQGAYSAGYTF.